This entry features one T cell receptor beta chain sequence. What antigen it recognizes has not been identified. Qualities for individual bases were not recorded, and no much larger clone is one base off. Instrument used: Illumina HiSeq 1500. TCRdb handled the public reads itself, with Q25 trimming in fastp and clone calling in MiXCR, and kept productive beta chains. Rows with a matching CDR3 protein are joined into one entry that keeps the most common DNA and genes. The sample records 150,000 to 200,000 distinct CDR3 sequences, 8.5% to 10% of which are singletons. The ten largest clonotypes hold approximately 4.2% of the sample. This sample was taken from a study of T cell repertoires in cytomegalovirus infection (dated by TCRdb to about 2019). A note on the overall study: Donor HLA type was relevant to the analysis, because carriage of CMV infection together with the matching HLA type was indicated by public TCR beta signatures. Paper-wide results and their limitations: The ex vivo response was dominated by HLA-C-restricted CMV-specific TCR beta clonotypes, which also provided the single most frequent clonotype in two of eight donors. Carriers of CMV infection plus the relevant HLA type were discriminated by the cumulative frequency of public TCR beta family members in the study cohort and in an independent roughly 400-donor cohort.

As encoded in the germline V gene, CDR1 is SQVTM while CDR2 is ANQGSEA. Deletion took 4 bases off V and 7 bases off J, with a span of 13 bases between the germline ends. Reading from cysteine to phenylalanine, the CDR3 counts 12 amino acids. The CDR3 DNA has 36 bases and is translated from base 1. This clonotype originated in a human donor in good health (CMV status not recorded). Some clones in this sample may be carry-over from other donors' samples. The sequenced sample was PBMCs. The chain was built from TRBV29-1 and TRBJ1-1; no D gene call is confident. The DNA reads TGCAGCGTTGGTGTTCTGGGGTTTGAAGCTTTCTTT. Its translation is CSVGVLGFEAFF.